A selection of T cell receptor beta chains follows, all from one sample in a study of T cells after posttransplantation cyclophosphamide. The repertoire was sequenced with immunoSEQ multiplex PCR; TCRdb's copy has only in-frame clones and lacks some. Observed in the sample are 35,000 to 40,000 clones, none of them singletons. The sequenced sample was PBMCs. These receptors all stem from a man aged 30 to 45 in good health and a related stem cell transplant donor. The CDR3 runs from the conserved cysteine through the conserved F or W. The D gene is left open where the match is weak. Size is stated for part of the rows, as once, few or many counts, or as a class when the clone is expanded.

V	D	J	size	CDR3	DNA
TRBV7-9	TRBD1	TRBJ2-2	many	CASSPGQAFGGELFF	TGTGCCAGCAGCCCGGGACAGGCTTTTGGCGGGGAGCTGTTTTTT
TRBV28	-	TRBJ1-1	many	CASTNSGGANTEAFF	TGTGCCAGCACTAATTCTGGGGGGGCGAACACTGAAGCTTTCTTT
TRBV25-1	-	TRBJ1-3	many	CASGGNTIYF	TGTGCCAGCGGCGGAAACACCATATATTTT
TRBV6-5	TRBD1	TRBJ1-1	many	CASSLTGVNTEAFF	TGTGCCAGCAGTTTAACAGGGGTGAACACTGAAGCTTTCTTT
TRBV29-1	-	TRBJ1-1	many	CSGGHDRAFF	TGCAGCGGTGGACACGATCGAGCTTTCTTT
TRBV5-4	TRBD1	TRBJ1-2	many	CASSAGTGRNGYGYTF	TGTGCCAGCAGCGCTGGGACAGGGAGGAACGGGTATGGCTACACCTTC
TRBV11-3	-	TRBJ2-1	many	CASSLGGQYNEQFF	TGTGCCAGCAGCCTGGGGGGGCAATACAATGAGCAGTTCTTC
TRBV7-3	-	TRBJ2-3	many	CASSLTARGGTDTQYF	TGTGCCAGCAGCTTAACGGCCAGGGGGGGCACAGATACGCAGTATTTT
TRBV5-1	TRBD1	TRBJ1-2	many	CASSSGQAYGYTF	TGCGCCAGCAGCTCAGGACAGGCTTATGGCTACACCTTC
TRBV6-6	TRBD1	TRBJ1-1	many	CASSYWLQGVGTEAFF	TGTGCCAGCAGTTACTGGCTACAGGGGGTAGGAACTGAAGCTTTCTTT
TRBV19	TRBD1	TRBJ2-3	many	CASSTAGTGVTDTQYF	TGTGCCAGTAGTACAGCCGGGACAGGGGTCACAGATACGCAGTATTTT
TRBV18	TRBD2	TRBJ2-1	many	CASSQGLAGGGDEQFF	TGTGCCAGCTCACAAGGACTAGCGGGGGGCGGCGATGAGCAGTTCTTC
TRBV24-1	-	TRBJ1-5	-	CATSELNSGQPQHF	TGTGCCACCAGTGAGCTGAACAGTGGCCAGCCCCAGCATTTT
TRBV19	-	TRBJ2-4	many	CASSIDSLNIQYF	TGTGCCAGTAGTATCGACAGCCTAAACATTCAGTACTTC
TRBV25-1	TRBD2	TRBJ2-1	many	CASSEPLPSGGQSSYNEQFF	TGTGCCAGCAGTGAACCCCTCCCTAGCGGGGGGCAAAGCTCCTACAATGAGCAGTTCTTC
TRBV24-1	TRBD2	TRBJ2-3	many	CATSDAQLAGGRDTQYF	TGTGCCACCAGTGATGCCCAACTAGCGGGGGGGCGCGATACGCAGTATTTT
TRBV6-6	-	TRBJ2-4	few	CASSYPIGGGIQYF	TGTGCCAGCAGTTACCCCATAGGGGGTGGCATTCAGTACTTC
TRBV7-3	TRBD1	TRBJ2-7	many	CASSPGTGGYEQYF	TGTGCCAGCAGCCCCGGGACAGGGGGCTACGAGCAGTACTTC
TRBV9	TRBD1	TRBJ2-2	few	CASSVVPGQGAWRTGELFF	TGTGCCAGCAGCGTAGTCCCTGGACAGGGGGCTTGGAGGACCGGGGAGCTGTTTTTT
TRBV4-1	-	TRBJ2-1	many	CASSQEEGWTYNEQFF	TGCGCCAGCAGCCAAGAAGAGGGGTGGACATACAATGAGCAGTTCTTC
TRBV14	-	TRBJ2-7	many	CASSQDRYPQPGEQYF	TGTGCCAGCAGCCAAGATCGGTACCCACAGCCAGGCGAGCAGTACTTC
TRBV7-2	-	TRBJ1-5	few	CASSVSQGPNQPQHF	TGTGCCAGCAGCGTATCCCAGGGCCCCAATCAGCCCCAGCATTTT
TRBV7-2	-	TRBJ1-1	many	CASSSSQTKNTEAFF	TGTGCCAGCAGCTCAAGCCAGACAAAGAACACTGAAGCTTTCTTT
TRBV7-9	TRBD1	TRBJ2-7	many	CASSLGQGAYEQYF	TGTGCCAGCAGCCTGGGACAGGGGGCATACGAGCAGTACTTC
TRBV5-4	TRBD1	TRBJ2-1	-	CASSPPGQGARNEQFF	TGTGCCAGCAGCCCTCCCGGACAGGGGGCTAGGAATGAGCAGTTCTTC
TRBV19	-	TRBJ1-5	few	CASSPSEGGLGLGHQPQHF	TGTGCCAGTAGTCCCTCCGAGGGGGGGTTGGGCCTCGGCCACCAGCCCCAGCATTTT
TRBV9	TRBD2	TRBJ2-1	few	CASSVDALRTSVRYNEQFF	TGTGCCAGCAGCGTAGATGCATTGCGGACTAGCGTGAGGTACAATGAGCAGTTCTTC
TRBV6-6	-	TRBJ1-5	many	CASRPQGDQPQHF	TGTGCCAGCAGGCCACAGGGAGATCAGCCCCAGCATTTT
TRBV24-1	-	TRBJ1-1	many	CATRRGGGTEAFF	TGTGCCACCAGGAGGGGGGGAGGCACTGAAGCTTTCTTT
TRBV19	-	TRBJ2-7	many	CASSRGRSSYEQYF	TGTGCCAGTAGTAGGGGGCGCAGCTCCTACGAGCAGTACTTC
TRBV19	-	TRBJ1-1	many	CASSRDRGTEAFF	TGTGCCAGTAGCAGAGACAGAGGGACTGAAGCTTTCTTT
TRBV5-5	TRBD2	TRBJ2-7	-	CASSLGLAGGLPYEQYF	TGTGCCAGCAGCCTGGGACTAGCGGGGGGGCTCCCCTACGAGCAGTACTTC
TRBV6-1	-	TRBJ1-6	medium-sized	CASSERTLDNSPLHF	TGTGCCAGCAGTGAACGGACACTTGATAATTCACCCCTCCACTTT
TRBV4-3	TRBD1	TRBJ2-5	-	CASSQDRTGTLGETQYF	TGCGCCAGCAGCCAAGATAGGACAGGGACTTTGGGCGAGACCCAGTACTTC
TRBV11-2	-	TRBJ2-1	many	CASSSSLNEQFF	TGTGCCAGCAGCTCCTCCCTTAATGAGCAGTTCTTC
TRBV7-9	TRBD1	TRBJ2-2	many	CASSSDRGRTGELFF	TGTGCCAGCAGCTCGGACAGGGGGCGCACCGGGGAGCTGTTTTTT
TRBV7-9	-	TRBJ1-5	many	CASSLEDRRGNQPQHF	TGTGCCAGCAGCTTAGAAGACCGAAGGGGGAATCAGCCCCAGCATTTT
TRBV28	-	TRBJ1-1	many	CASSLWGGNTEAFF	TGTGCCAGCAGTTTATGGGGGGGGAACACTGAAGCTTTCTTT
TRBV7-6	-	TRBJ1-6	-	CASSRLGSPLHF	TGTGCCAGCAGCCGCTTGGGCTCACCCCTCCACTTT
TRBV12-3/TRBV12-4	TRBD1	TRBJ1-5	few	CASSPGQGASSNQPQHF	TGTGCCAGCAGCCCGGGACAGGGGGCCTCGAGCAATCAGCCCCAGCATTTT
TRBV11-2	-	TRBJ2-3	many	CASSLATSRGTQYF	TGTGCCAGCAGCTTAGCCACTTCGCGGGGTACGCAGTATTTT
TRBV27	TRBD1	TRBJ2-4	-	CASSVQGQAKNIQYF	TGTGCCAGCAGTGTACAGGGGCAGGCCAAAAACATTCAGTACTTC
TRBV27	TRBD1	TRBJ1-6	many	CASGDRVTSYNSPLHF	TGTGCCAGCGGCGACAGGGTCACCTCCTATAATTCACCCCTCCACTTT
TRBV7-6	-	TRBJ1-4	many	CASSLSTRASNEKLFF	TGTGCCAGCAGCTTAAGCACGAGGGCATCTAATGAAAAACTGTTTTTT
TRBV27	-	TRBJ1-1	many	CARVRSGAFFAEAFF	TGTGCCAGGGTAAGATCAGGGGCCTTCTTCGCTGAAGCTTTCTTT